This T cell receptor (beta chain) is from a study of T cell responses to AZD1222 COVID-19 vaccine. Remarks on this clone: Its antigen remains unknown.

Overall study results and limits: The donors showed a predominance of white British ancestry and of females, with possible underestimation of clonal diversity. Unmutated variant regions are reportedly the target of nearly half of TCRs that are spike-specific.

The J segment lost 2 bases and the V segment lost 3 bases, leaving 10 bases of the junction unmatched. CDR1 is LGHNT, CDR2 FRNRAP, per germline. The CDR3 extends over 17 amino acids. Sequenced by immunoSEQ multiplex PCR; TCRdb stores in-frame clones only, minus some. This table holds some 170,000 clones, more than 75% found once. The source is an adult who received the AZD1222 COVID-19 vaccine. The material sequenced was peripheral blood, taken 28 days after the second AZD1222 dose. V usage is TRBV12-5 and J usage is TRBJ1-2; 9 bases are shared with TRBD1. This chain's CDR3 is CASGFPSRDRENYGYTF. The CDR3 DNA sequence: TGTGCTAGTGGTTTTCCCAGCCGGGACAGGGAGAACTATGGCTACACCTTC.